The clone carrying this T cell receptor beta chain showed up just a few times. The length of the CDR3 is 13 residues. Germline CDR1 and CDR2: MDHEN and SYDVKM. V lost 2 bases, J lost 15 bases, and 10 bases stayed unmatched. TCRdb's copy holds only in-frame clones and misses some; the assay was immunoSEQ multiplex PCR. The sample holds about 240,000 clones; about 83% are singletons and the top ten take approximately 13%. The data originate from a study of blood T cell repertoires in COVID-19. Study-level background: Material from acute and convalescent COVID-19 was sourced from the United States, Italy and Spain.

The chain joins TRBV28 to TRBJ2-1; 7 bases line up with TRBD2. Sequences were obtained from peripheral blood. This receptor was taken from an elderly man with acute or convalescent COVID-19. The CDR3 coding sequence is TGTGCCAGCAGTTTACTCGTTGGGGAGCGGGGGTTCTTC. This sequence encodes CASSLLVGERGFF.